This T cell receptor beta chain was identified in a study of blood T cell repertoires in COVID-19. About the study: COVID-19 samples collected from the United States, Italy and Spain covered acute and convalescent phases. T cells, B-cell-depleted T cells, or PBMCs provided the cDNA or gDNA that served as material.

The V and J ends lost 3 bases and 3 bases respectively, with 11 bases between them. The V gene's germline CDR1 is LGHDT and CDR2 YNNKEL (reference sequence). The CDR3 runs 14 residues. Profiled with immunoSEQ multiplex PCR; TCRdb holds only in-frame clones, not every one. This table holds some 78,000 clones, around nine tenths found once. The chain joins TRBV3-1 (or the pseudogene TRBV3-2) to TRBJ1-2; D might be TRBD1 (5 bases). This clonotype originated in a woman of 80 years or more with active or convalescent COVID-19. The specimen sequenced was peripheral blood. Written as DNA, the CDR3 is TGTGCCAGCAGCCAGTCTCAGGGATACTATGGCTACACCTTC. It is translated as CASSQSQGYYGYTF.